This T cell receptor beta chain is drawn from a study of shared clonotypes between healthy human individuals. The protocol was immunoSEQ multiplex PCR, while the TCRdb copy is restricted to in-frame clones and leaves out a portion. The sample includes about 1.1 million clones, approximately 80% seen only once; the top ten take approximately 0.5%. With regard to this clone: The same CDR3 also results from other DNA sequences found in this sample.

This sequence was found in a man younger than 30 in good health. Some clones in this sample may be carry-over from other donors' samples. The sample comprised memory CD4+ T cells from PBMCs. Subset in this sample: CD45RA-negative fraction.

DNA of the CDR3: TGTGCCAGCAGCTTCGGCAGGGGATACGAGCAGTACTTC. Translating gives CASSFGRGYEQYF. The V and J genes are TRBV5-6 and TRBJ2-7; possible D gene TRBD1, 6 bases. The germline gives CDR1 SGHDT, CDR2 YYEEEE. The CDR3 totals 13 residues. V lost 2 bases, J lost 4 bases, and 10 bases lay in between. The whole variable domain, filled in from reference TRBV5-6 and TRBJ2-7, reads DAGVTQSPTHLIKTRGQQVTLRCSPKSGHDTVSWYQQALGQGPQFIFQYYEEEERQRGNFPDRFSGHQFPNYSSELNVNALLLGDSALYLCASSFGRGYEQYFGPGTRLTVT.